The 8 T cell receptor beta chains below were found in one sample sequenced in a study of CD8+CD57+ T cells in acquired aplastic anemia. Genomic DNA served as template for TCR beta VDJ and CDR3 profiling. TCRdb reprocessed the reads with MiXCR, giving one entry per CDR3 protein. The sample carries some 190,000 distinct CDR3 sequences, around 45% recorded once. Sequences were obtained from sorted CD4+, CD8+, or CD8+CD57+ T cells (not recorded which) from PBMCs. The source is a human donor in good health.

This clonotype was picked up many times. This rearrangement joins TRBV6-6 to TRBJ1-2; D remains unclear. Per germline, CDR1 MNHNY and CDR2 SVGAGI (reference sequence). Trimming stripped 0 bases from V and 0 bases from J, with 11 bases between. This CDR3 comprises 16 residues. In DNA form, the CDR3 reads TGTGCCAGCAGTTACTCGAGAGGGAGGTCTAACTATGGCTACACCTTC. Translated, it gives CASSYSRGRSNYGYTF.

This clonotype was detected many times. The chain employs TRBV7-3 and TRBJ1-1, with D unresolved. The V gene's germline CDR1 is SGHTA and CDR2 FQGTGA. V gave up 0 bases and J gave up 1 base, with 6 bases separating them. The CDR3 is 14 residues long. The CDR3 sequence is CASSLTGRNTEAFF. The CDR3 bases are TGTGCCAGCAGCTTAACGGGGAGGAACACTGAAGCTTTCTTT. Looking up the rest from reference TRBV7-3 and TRBJ1-1 gives the full variable domain: GAGVSQTPSNKVTEKGKYVELRCDPISGHTALYWYRQSLGQGPEFLIYFQGTGAADDSGLPNDRFFAVRPEGSVSTLKIQRTERGDSAVYLCASSLTGRNTEAFFGQGTRLTVV.

V and J are TRBV20-1 and TRBJ2-7; 13 bases match TRBD2. CDR1 is DFQATT and CDR2 is SNEGSKA in the germline V gene (reference sequence). Trimming removed 2 bases from V and 6 bases from J; junction bases left unmatched: 10. This CDR3 has 16 residues. CDR3 protein: CSARKIGLAGVGEQYF. The CDR3, as DNA: TGCAGTGCTAGAAAGATCGGACTAGCGGGAGTAGGCGAGCAGTACTTC.

This clonotype appeared many times. This chain links TRBV5-4 with TRBJ2-5; tentatively, D is TRBD1 (5 bases). CDR1 and CDR2 from the germline V gene are SGHNT and YYREEE (reference sequence). CDR3 size: 16 residues. Trimming removed 5 bases from V and 2 bases from J, with 19 bases in between. The CDR3 bases are TGTGCCAGCAGTCACAGGCCACCAACAGCACAAGAGACCCAGTACTTC. This gives the protein CASSHRPPTAQETQYF.

The V gene is TRBV27, the J gene TRBJ1-2; no firm D call. The CDR3 sequence is 14 residues long. Germline assignment: CDR1 MNHEY and CDR2 SMNVEV (reference sequence). The V gene lost 3 bases and the J gene lost 1 base, with 9 bases spanning the gap. In DNA form, the CDR3 reads TGTGCCAGCAGTTTGCGAGTCTTTAACTATGGCTACACCTTC. As protein: CASSLRVFNYGYTF.

The CDR3 spells CASSEQTSSNEQFF. CDR3 nucleotides: TGCGCCAGCAGTGAGCAGACTAGCTCCAATGAGCAGTTCTTC. The genes are TRBV10-2 and TRBJ2-1, with 7 bases matching TRBD2. CDR1 and CDR2 from the germline V gene are WSHSY and SAAADI. This CDR3 spans 14 amino acids. With V trimmed by 2 bases and J by 6 bases, 4 bases remained unmatched.

A note on this clonotype: A single base separates this from a much larger clone, so it may be a read error. The chain is built from TRBV5-6 and TRBJ2-1; 9 nucleotides line up with TRBD2. The CDR3 is 15 residues long. Germline V gene lookup returns CDR1 SGHDT and CDR2 YYEEEE. The DNA of the CDR3 is TGTGCCAGCAGCTTCCAGAGGCTAGCGGGAAATGAGCAGCTCTTC. Protein sequence: CASSFQRLAGNEQLF.

This clonotype was observed a few times. This chain uses TRBV2 with TRBJ1-1; the D is unclear. This CDR3 contains 13 residues. In germline, CDR1 is SNHLY, CDR2 FYNNEI. The ends were cut back, 4 bases at V and 4 bases at J, with 10 bases in the middle. As DNA, the CDR3 is TGTGCCAGCAGTGGTCCTCGGGGCACTGAAGCTTTCTTT. It specifies CASSGPRGTEAFF.